This T cell receptor beta chain was sequenced for a study of blood T cell repertoires in COVID-19. As for the study in general: There were acute and convalescent COVID-19 samples, and they came from the United States, Italy and Spain. Nucleic acid was either cDNA or gDNA, and it came from T cells, B-cell-depleted T cells, or PBMCs.

CDR3 length: 14 residues. Germline-derived CDR1 and CDR2 are MNHEY and SMNVEV (reference sequence). V lost 5 bases to trimming and J lost 4 bases, with 13 bases between them. Per the original methods: Amplification with reference gene primers provided the estimates of nucleated cell counts. The protocol was immunoSEQ multiplex PCR, while the TCRdb copy is restricted to in-frame clones and leaves out a portion. That table furnishes V, J and clone size, whereas the DNA furnished D and trimming. Of 70,000 to 75,000 clones listed, roughly 80% are singletons. Specimen: peripheral blood. V is TRBV27 and J is TRBJ2-3, with D maybe TRBD1 (5 bases). This sequence was found in a woman in her 70s with acute or convalescent COVID-19. Written as DNA, the CDR3 is TGTGCCAGCAGTCCAGACCCAGGGTCAGATACGCAGTATTTT. This codes for CASSPDPGSDTQYF.